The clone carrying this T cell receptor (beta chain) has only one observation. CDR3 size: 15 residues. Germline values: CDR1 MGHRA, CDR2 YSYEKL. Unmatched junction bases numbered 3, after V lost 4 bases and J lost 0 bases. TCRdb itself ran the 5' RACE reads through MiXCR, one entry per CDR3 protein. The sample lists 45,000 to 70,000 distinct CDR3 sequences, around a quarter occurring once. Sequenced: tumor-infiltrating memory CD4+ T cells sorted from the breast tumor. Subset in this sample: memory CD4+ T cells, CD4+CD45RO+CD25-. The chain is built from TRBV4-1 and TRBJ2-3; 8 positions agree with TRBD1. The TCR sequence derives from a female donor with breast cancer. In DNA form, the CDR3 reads TGCGCCAGCAGCCTGGGACAGGTGAGCACAGATACGCAGTATTTT. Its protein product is CASSLGQVSTDTQYF.